This T cell receptor (beta chain) is drawn from a study of blood T cell repertoires in COVID-19. This table comes from immunoSEQ multiplex PCR, and its TCRdb copy is limited to in-frame clones, with some not included. The profile shows roughly 60,000 clones, 72% of them singletons. The Seattle patients, enrolled during active infection, were followed longitudinally. This CDR3 comprises 12 residues. Germline values: CDR1 SQVTM, CDR2 ANQGSEA. V lost 4 bases and J lost 10, with 16 bases in between. This chain uses TRBV29-1 with TRBJ1-2; TRBD1 might be the D (5 bases). The clonotype was recovered from an older woman with COVID-19, enrolled during active disease. The specimen was peripheral blood. The CDR3 loop reads CSVVWQGNYYTF. CDR3 sequence (DNA): TGCAGCGTTGTTTGGCAGGGTAACTACTACACCTTC.